This entry is about one TCR beta chain. No antigen is known for it. This sample is part of a study of T cell responses to AZD1222 COVID-19 vaccine. Method: immunoSEQ multiplex PCR; TCRdb's copy keeps in-frame clones and lacks some. The data contain about 180,000 clones, over 80% of them seen just once; the ten biggest clones take up 4% to 4.5%. The length of the CDR3 is 13 residues. V was trimmed by 3 bases and J by 0 bases, leaving 7 bases between them. Germline V gives CDR1 SGDLS, CDR2 YYNGEE. Findings of the study overall: Baseline seropositives among AZD1222 recipients totaled only five or six. Increases in Spike-specific TCR breadth and depth were seen after two AZD1222 doses.

This specimen was peripheral blood, taken 28 days after the second dose of the MenACWY control vaccine. The chain couples TRBV9 to TRBJ2-7; no clear D. This receptor was identified in an adult who received the MenACWY meningococcal vaccine as a control. DNA for the CDR3: TGTGCCAGCAGCGGCGGCTTCTCCTACGAGCAGTACTTC. It yields the protein CASSGGFSYEQYF.